These T cell receptor beta chains were read from a single sample in a study of neoadjuvant anti-PD-1 for oral cavity cancer. Libraries were prepared by immunoSEQ multiplex PCR; TCRdb keeps only in-frame clonotypes and omits some of them. This table has 60,000 to 75,000 clones, around 83% appearing once. Sequences were derived from PBMCs, sampled before nivolumab (anti-PD-1) treatment. The receptors derive from a person between 35 and 79 years old with oral cavity squamous cell carcinoma. Each CDR3 is given with its conserved first and last residue. A D gene is named only where the DNA matches it firmly. Only some rows state a clone size, as once, few, many or a class for expanded clones.

cdr3_nt,cdr3_aa,j_call,d_call,clone_size,v_call
TGTGCCAGCATCTCCGGACAGGGGTATGATCAGCCCCAGCATTTT,CASISGQGYDQPQHF,TRBJ1-5,TRBD1,-,TRBV28
TGTGCCAGCAGCTTAGTACAAGAGACCCAGTACTTC,CASSLVQETQYF,TRBJ2-5,-,-,TRBV11-2
TGTGCCAGCAGTACTCCTAGCGGGAGAAACACCGGGGAGCTGTTTTTT,CASSTPSGRNTGELFF,TRBJ2-2,TRBD2,-,TRBV27
TGTGCCAGCAGCTTGGACCCCACAGGGTATGAAAAACTGTTTTTT,CASSLDPTGYEKLFF,TRBJ1-4,-,-,TRBV5-5
TGTGCCAGCAGTTCCTTCTTTAGACTTGCGGGACAGGAGACCCAGTACTTC,CASSSFFRLAGQETQYF,TRBJ2-5,-,-,TRBV27
TGTGCCAGCAGTTTGGACCGACTTGAAGCTTTCTTT,CASSLDRLEAFF,TRBJ1-1,-,-,TRBV28
TGTGCCAGCAGCTCGGGAGGTGGAGGCATCCAAGGGACCCAGTACTTC,CASSSGGGGIQGTQYF,TRBJ2-5,TRBD2,once,TRBV11-2
TGTGCCAGCAGGCCGCAGGGGAGAAATTACGAGCAGTACTTC,CASRPQGRNYEQYF,TRBJ2-7,-,-,TRBV6-1
TGCGCCAGCAGCGGGGGACAGGGTGATGAAGCTTTCTTT,CASSGGQGDEAFF,TRBJ1-1,TRBD1,-,TRBV5-1
TGTGCCACCAGCAGAGAAACGGCCGGGACTAGCGCGTACTCGCACTCCTACGAGCAGTACTTC,CATSRETAGTSAYSHSYEQYF,TRBJ2-7,TRBD2,-,TRBV15
TGTGCCAGCAGTTTAAGGGGCAGGAACACTGAAGCTTTCTTT,CASSLRGRNTEAFF,TRBJ1-1,-,-,TRBV27
TGTGCCAGCAGCCGTCAGGGGACACTCTCCTACGAGCAGTACTTC,CASSRQGTLSYEQYF,TRBJ2-7,-,-,TRBV5-6
TGTGCCAGCAGCCAAGGTAGCGGGAGCTCCTACGAGCAGTACTTC,CASSQGSGSSYEQYF,TRBJ2-7,TRBD2,-,TRBV4-2
TGTGCCAGCAGTTTTCCGCCGTACAGCGGGAGGATTAATGAGCAGTTCTTC,CASSFPPYSGRINEQFF,TRBJ2-1,TRBD2,-,TRBV27
TGTGCCAGCAGAGCGCCGGGACAGGGGACGTACGAGCAGTACTTC,CASRAPGQGTYEQYF,TRBJ2-7,TRBD1,-,TRBV6-6
TGCGCCAGCAGTACGGGACTAGCGGAGATCTACGAGCAGTACTTC,CASSTGLAEIYEQYF,TRBJ2-7,TRBD2,-,TRBV5-1
TGTGCCAGTAGTATAGTTGGAGGGGGGCGGGACGAGCAGTACTTC,CASSIVGGGRDEQYF,TRBJ2-7,-,-,TRBV19
TGTGCCTGGACCCCCCAGGGAAATGAGCAGTTCTTC,CAWTPQGNEQFF,TRBJ2-1,-,-,TRBV30
TGCGCCAGCAGCCAACTGAACGAGCAGTACTTC,CASSQLNEQYF,TRBJ2-7,-,-,TRBV4-1
TGTGCCAGTCACCGGGACTCTACTCCGTTCTTC,CASHRDSTPFF,TRBJ2-1,-,few,TRBV2
TGTGCCAGCGGCAGGGGAGTGACAGATACGCAGTATTTT,CASGRGVTDTQYF,TRBJ2-3,-,-,TRBV6-4
TGTGCCAGCAGCCCACGGTTGACAGGGTTTTATCGAGGCTACACCTTC,CASSPRLTGFYRGYTF,TRBJ1-2,TRBD1,-,TRBV7-8
TGTGCCAGCACCCGACAGGGGGCGCAGGAAACTGAAGCTTTCTTT,CASTRQGAQETEAFF,TRBJ1-1,TRBD1,-,TRBV28
TGTGCCAGCAGCAAAGGGGAGGGGAACTCTGGAAACACCATATATTTT,CASSKGEGNSGNTIYF,TRBJ1-3,-,-,TRBV21-1
TGTGCCAGCAGCGTAGTGGGGTTCCTCTCTGGGGCCAACGTCCTGACTTTC,CASSVVGFLSGANVLTF,TRBJ2-6,-,-,TRBV9
TGTGCCAGTAGTGCTCTCCCCGGCAGGGGTGATGAAAAACTGTTTTTT,CASSALPGRGDEKLFF,TRBJ1-4,-,few,TRBV19
TGTGCCAGCAGCGTCGGACGGGAGTTGGGCGAGCAGTACTTC,CASSVGRELGEQYF,TRBJ2-7,-,-,TRBV13
TGCGCCAGCAGTTACAGGTTAGGTGAGCAGTTCTTC,CASSYRLGEQFF,TRBJ2-1,-,-,TRBV10-1
TGTGCCAGTAGTATCCTACAGGGAGGCGAGCAGTACTTC,CASSILQGGEQYF,TRBJ2-7,-,-,TRBV19
TGTGCCAGCAGTGATAAGGCGAACACTGAAGCTTTCTTT,CASSDKANTEAFF,TRBJ1-1,-,once,TRBV6-1
TGTGCCAGCTTTGAGGTGCCTGGCTACACCTTC,CASFEVPGYTF,TRBJ1-2,-,-,TRBV6-1
TGTGCCAGCGCGAATACAGGGGCGACTGAAGCTTTCTTT,CASANTGATEAFF,TRBJ1-1,TRBD1,-,TRBV28
TGTGCCAGCAGTACGGTGAACACTGAAGCTTTCTTT,CASSTVNTEAFF,TRBJ1-1,-,-,TRBV6-5
TGTGCCAGCAGCGTAGGTAGGGTCGATTCACCCCTCCACTTT,CASSVGRVDSPLHF,TRBJ1-6,-,-,TRBV9
TGTGCCAGCAGCCAAGGGGCAGGGACTAACTATGGCTACACCTTC,CASSQGAGTNYGYTF,TRBJ1-2,-,-,TRBV4-2
TGTGCCAGCAGCTCGTTAGGGGCCGGGGAGCTGTTTTTT,CASSSLGAGELFF,TRBJ2-2,-,-,TRBV2
TGTGCCAGCGCAATTCTAGCCAAAAACATTCAGTACTTC,CASAILAKNIQYF,TRBJ2-4,-,-,TRBV2
TGTGCTAGTGGTTTGGTACTCGGGAACATGAACACTGAAGCTTTCTTT,CASGLVLGNMNTEAFF,TRBJ1-1,-,-,TRBV12-5
TGCAGCGTTGAAGATAGGGAGAAGTATGGCTACACCTTC,CSVEDREKYGYTF,TRBJ1-2,-,-,TRBV29-1
TGTGCCTGGAGTACAGGTACTAGCAATCAGCCCCAGCATTTT,CAWSTGTSNQPQHF,TRBJ1-5,-,-,TRBV30
TGTGCCAGCACATGGGCCCAAGAGACCCAGTACTTC,CASTWAQETQYF,TRBJ2-5,-,-,TRBV6-5
TGTGCCTGGAGTGTTGCCCGGACTAGCGGGAGAAATGAGCAGTTCTTC,CAWSVARTSGRNEQFF,TRBJ2-1,TRBD2,-,TRBV30